The next 10 T cell receptor beta chains were all read from a single sample in a study of metastatic and nonmetastatic thyroid tumors. Thyroid surgery had not been preceded by any treatment in any patient. TCRdb reassembled clones from the PCR reads with MiXCR. The data hold approximately 41,000 clones, with 24% observed a single time. The sequencing sample was made of tumor tissue. The receptors shown here come from a female donor with papillary thyroid cancer or a benign thyroid nodule (not recorded which). Some clones in this sample may be carry-over from other donors' samples.

This clone was seen at least ten times. The chain links TRBV5-1 to TRBJ2-1; a weak D match, TRBD1 (6 bases). Germline loops: CDR1 SGHRS, CDR2 YFSETQ. The V end lost 0 bases, the J end lost 9 bases, and 16 bases lay between the germline ends. This CDR3 comprises 15 residues. DNA for the CDR3: TGCGCCAGCAGCTTGGCCTCACAGGGCGGTGGTGAGCAGTTCTTC. Its protein product is CASSLASQGGGEQFF. Full variable domain (missing parts from reference TRBV5-1 and TRBJ2-1): KAGVTQTPRYLIKTRGQQVTLSCSPISGHRSVSWYQQTPGQGLQFLFEYFSETQRNKGNFPGRFSGRQFSNSRSEMNVSTLELGDSALYLCASSLASQGGGEQFFGPGTRLTVL.

The table lists this clone with many counts. The sample contains more than one DNA sequence encoding this CDR3. This chain connects TRBV6-1 to TRBJ2-7; TRBD1 might be the D (5 bases). The CDR3 covers 12 residues. V gave up 4 bases and J gave up 3 bases, with 7 bases separating them. Germline V gene sequence: CDR1 MNHNS, CDR2 SASEGT. The CDR3 is CASSGQFYEQYF. In DNA form, the CDR3 reads TGTGCCAGCAGTGGACAGTTCTACGAGCAGTACTTC.

V gene TRBV5-1 combines with J gene TRBJ2-7, with D tentatively TRBD2 (6 bases). The CDR3 loop spans 17 amino acids. Trimming pared 0 bases from V and 4 bases from J, leaving 20 bases between. Germline V CDR1 and CDR2: SGHRS, YFSETQ. The chain's CDR3 is CASSLDGSPLGGYEQYF. The CDR3 coding sequence is TGCGCCAGCAGCTTGGACGGGAGCCCGCTTGGGGGGTACGAGCAGTACTTC.

Many counts were recorded for this clone. This sequence may be a read error, since a much larger clone differs from it by one base. At the DNA level, this CDR3 is encoded by other sequences in the same sample as well. The V gene is TRBV5-1, the J gene TRBJ1-6, with D perhaps matching TRBD1 (6 bases). There are 14 residues in the CDR3. Germline lookup yields CDR1 SGHRS and CDR2 YFSETQ. CDR3 DNA sequence: TGTGCCAGCAGCTTGGCACAGGGAGATTCACCCCTCCACTTT. It is translated as CASSLAQGDSPLHF. Looking up the rest from reference TRBV5-1 and TRBJ1-6 gives the full variable domain: KAGVTQTPRYLIKTRGQQVTLSCSPISGHRSVSWYQQTPGQGLQFLFEYFSETQRNKGNFPGRFSGRQFSNSRSEMNVSTLELGDSALYLCASSLAQGDSPLHFGNGTRLTVT.

This clone was seen at least ten times. V usage is TRBV7-3 and J usage is TRBJ2-3; TRBD1 agrees at 9 bases. The junction had 7 bases not matched to a gene; V was cut back by 5 bases and J by 1 base. CDR1 SGHTA and CDR2 FQGTGA come from the germline V gene. The CDR3 length is 16 residues. Here the CDR3 reads CASSPGQGGGTDTQYF. CDR3 coding DNA: TGTGCCAGCAGCCCGGGACAGGGAGGAGGCACAGATACGCAGTATTTT. Filled out from reference TRBV7-3 and TRBJ2-3, the complete variable domain reads GAGVSQTPSNKVTEKGKYVELRCDPISGHTALYWYRQSLGQGPEFLIYFQGTGAADDSGLPNDRFFAVRPEGSVSTLKIQRTERGDSAVYLCASSPGQGGGTDTQYFGPGTRLTVL.

This clone has a handful of counts. The chain recombines TRBV4-3 with TRBJ1-5; weak D call: TRBD1 (6 bases). Trimming took 0 bases from V and 12 from J, leaving 18 bases between them. The CDR3 length is 15 residues. CDR1 is LGHNA, CDR2 YSLEER, per germline. DNA of the CDR3: TGCGCCAGCAGCCAAGATCGGGGGCTTGAACAGGTCCAGCATTTT. This translates into CASSQDRGLEQVQHF.

DNA of the CDR3: TGCAGTGCTAGAGTCCCGGTACATAGATCAGATACGCAGTATTTT. It translates to CSARVPVHRSDTQYF. The chain has TRBV20-1 and TRBJ2-3; D is unclear. CDR1 and CDR2 from the germline V gene are DFQATT and SNEGSKA (reference sequence). The CDR3 covers 15 residues. The germline V and J ends were trimmed by 1 base and 4 bases, with 15 bases remaining between them.

For the CDR3, the DNA is TGTGCCAGCAGTTTCCCTCAGGGGGAGTACGAGCAGTACTTC. Translated, it gives CASSFPQGEYEQYF. The V call is TRBV27, the J call TRBJ2-7; 7 nucleotides agree with TRBD1. J was trimmed by 4 bases and V by 3 bases; bases with no gene match: 6. CDR1 and CDR2 from the germline V gene are MNHEY and SMNVEV (reference sequence). CDR3 length: 14 residues.

Many counts were recorded for this clone. The J gene is TRBJ2-1, the V gene TRBV24-1; weak D call: TRBD2 (6 bases). The CDR3 totals 16 residues. Trimming took off 4 bases at V and 6 bases at J, with 18 bases between the two ends. The germline CDR1 and CDR2 sequences are KGHDR and SFDVKD. The DNA for the CDR3 is TGTGCCACCAGTGACGGACTATCTTTGGGGTCCAATGAGCAGTTCTTC. It is translated as CATSDGLSLGSNEQFF.

The sample holds many counts of this clone. The V call is TRBV7-8, the J call TRBJ2-5; 9 bases align to TRBD2. Losses at the gene ends were 5 bases for V and 2 bases for J; bases not matched to a gene: 15. CDR1 and CDR2 (germline): SGHVS, FQNEAQ. This CDR3 region has 18 residues. The CDR3 nucleotides are TGTGCCAGCAGCCCAATACACTCTCTGACTAGCGGACAAGAGACCCAGTACTTC. Encoded protein: CASSPIHSLTSGQETQYF.